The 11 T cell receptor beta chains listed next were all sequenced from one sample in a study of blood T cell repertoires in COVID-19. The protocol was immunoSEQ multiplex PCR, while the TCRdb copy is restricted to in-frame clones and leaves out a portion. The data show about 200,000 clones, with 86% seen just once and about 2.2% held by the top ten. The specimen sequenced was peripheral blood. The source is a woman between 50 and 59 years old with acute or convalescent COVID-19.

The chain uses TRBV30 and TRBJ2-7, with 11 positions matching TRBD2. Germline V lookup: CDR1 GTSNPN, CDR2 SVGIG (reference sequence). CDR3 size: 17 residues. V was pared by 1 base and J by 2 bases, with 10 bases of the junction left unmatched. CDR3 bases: TGTGCCTGGAGTGCCATCCCCGGGACTAGCGGAACCTACGAGCAGTACTTC. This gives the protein CAWSAIPGTSGTYEQYF.

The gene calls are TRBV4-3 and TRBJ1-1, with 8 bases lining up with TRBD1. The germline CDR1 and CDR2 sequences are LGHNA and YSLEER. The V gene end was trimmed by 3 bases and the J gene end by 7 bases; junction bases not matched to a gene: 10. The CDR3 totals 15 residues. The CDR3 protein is CASSHVPGQGLEAFF. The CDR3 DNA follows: TGCGCCAGCAGCCATGTCCCCGGACAGGGCCTTGAAGCTTTCTTT.

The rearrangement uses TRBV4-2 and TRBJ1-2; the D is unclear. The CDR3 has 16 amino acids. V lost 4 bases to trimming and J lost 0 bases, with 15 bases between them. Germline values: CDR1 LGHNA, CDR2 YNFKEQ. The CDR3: CASSPGGREANYGYTF. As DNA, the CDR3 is TGTGCCAGCAGCCCGGGAGGACGAGAAGCTAACTATGGCTACACCTTC.

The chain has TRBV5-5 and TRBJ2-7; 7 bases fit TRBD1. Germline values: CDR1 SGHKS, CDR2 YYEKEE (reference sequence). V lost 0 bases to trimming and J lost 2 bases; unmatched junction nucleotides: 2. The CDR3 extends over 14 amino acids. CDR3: CASSLGTGAYEQYF. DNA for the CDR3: TGTGCCAGCAGCTTGGGAACAGGGGCCTACGAGCAGTACTTC.

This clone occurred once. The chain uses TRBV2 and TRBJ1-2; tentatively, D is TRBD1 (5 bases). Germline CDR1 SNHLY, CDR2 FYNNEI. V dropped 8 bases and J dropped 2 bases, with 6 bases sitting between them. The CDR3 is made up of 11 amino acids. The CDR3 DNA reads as TGTGCCAGCTGGGGCAACTATGGCTACACCTTC. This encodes CASWGNYGYTF.

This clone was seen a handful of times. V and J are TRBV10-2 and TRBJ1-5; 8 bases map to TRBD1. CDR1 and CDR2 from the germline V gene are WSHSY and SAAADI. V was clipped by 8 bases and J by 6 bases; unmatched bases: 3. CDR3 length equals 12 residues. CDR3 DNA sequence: TGCGCCAGCCTCGACAGGGGTCAGCCCCAGCATTTT. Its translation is CASLDRGQPQHF.

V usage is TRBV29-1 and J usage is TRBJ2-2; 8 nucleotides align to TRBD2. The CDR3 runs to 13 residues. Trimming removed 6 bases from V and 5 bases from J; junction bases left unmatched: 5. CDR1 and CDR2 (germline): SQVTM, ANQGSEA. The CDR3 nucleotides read TGCAGCGTCAGCGGGAGTCGTACCGGGGAGCTGTTTTTT. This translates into CSVSGSRTGELFF.

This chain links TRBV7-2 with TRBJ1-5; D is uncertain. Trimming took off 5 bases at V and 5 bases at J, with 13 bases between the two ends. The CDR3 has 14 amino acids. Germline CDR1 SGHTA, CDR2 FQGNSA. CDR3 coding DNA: TGTGCCAGCAGCCTACAGCCAACATATCAGCCCCAGCATTTT. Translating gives CASSLQPTYQPQHF.

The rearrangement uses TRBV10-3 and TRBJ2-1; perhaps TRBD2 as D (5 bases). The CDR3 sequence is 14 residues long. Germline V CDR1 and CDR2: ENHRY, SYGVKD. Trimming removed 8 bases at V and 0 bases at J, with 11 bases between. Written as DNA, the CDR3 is TGTGCCATCTCCCGGGATAACTCCTACAATGAGCAGTTCTTC. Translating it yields CAISRDNSYNEQFF.

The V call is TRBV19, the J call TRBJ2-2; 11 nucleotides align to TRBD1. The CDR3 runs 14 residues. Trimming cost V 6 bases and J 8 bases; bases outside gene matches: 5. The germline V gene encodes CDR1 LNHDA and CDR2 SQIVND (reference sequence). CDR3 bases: TGTGCCAGTAGACCTGGACAGGGGGCTGGGGAGCTGTTTTTT. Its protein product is CASRPGQGAGELFF.

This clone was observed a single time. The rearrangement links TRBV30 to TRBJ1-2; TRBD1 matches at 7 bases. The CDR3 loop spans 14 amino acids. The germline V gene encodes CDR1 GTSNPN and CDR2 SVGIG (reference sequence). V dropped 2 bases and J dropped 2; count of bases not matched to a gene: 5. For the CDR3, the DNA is TGTGCCTGGAGTAGGGCAGGGGGGAACTATGGCTACACCTTC. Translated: CAWSRAGGNYGYTF.